This T cell receptor beta chain was sequenced during a study of CD4+ T cells in melanoma. The study's findings and limits: Diverse differentiation states were reported for melanoma neoantigen-specific CD4+ T cells. CD8+ T cell, macrophage and B cell function reportedly correlated with neoantigen-specific CD4+ T cells.

This clone was observed once. What it binds is not known. V was pared by 3 bases and J by 10 bases, with 8 bases of the junction left unmatched. Germline CDR1 reads LNHDA; CDR2 reads SQIVND (reference sequence). The CDR3 loop spans 13 amino acids. Only in-frame clones appear in the TCRdb table, and some are missing; sequencing was by immunoSEQ multiplex PCR. This table holds about 50,000 clones, roughly 89% found once. The clonotype originates from a human donor with melanoma. This chain joins TRBV19 and TRBJ1-2; 7 bases align to TRBD1. Sequenced sample: peripheral blood. CDR3 in DNA: TGTGCCAGTAGTATCTGGGGACAGAGGGACTACACCTTC. This sequence encodes CASSIWGQRDYTF.